One sample yielded the 23 T cell receptor beta chains listed below, sequenced in a study of blood T cells in healthy people across ages. With a J-beta primer mix and a sample-barcoded 5' primer, a second PCR ran roughly 7 to 11 cycles. TCRdb re-called the 5' RACE reads with MiXCR, one entry per CDR3 protein. The sample lists 380,000 or so distinct CDR3 sequences, approximately 47% occurring once. The sequencing sample was made of blood. The receptors were gathered from a man aged 55 to 69 in good health.

The rearrangement links TRBV4-1 to TRBJ2-3; D remains ambiguous. This CDR3 region has 13 residues. The germline V and J ends were trimmed by 0 bases and 4 bases, with 5 bases remaining between them. The germline V gene has CDR1 MGHRA and CDR2 YSYEKL. In DNA form, the CDR3 reads TGCGCCAGCAGCCAAGATACGGCAGATACGCAGTATTTT. This translates into CASSQDTADTQYF.

V gene TRBV6-5 combines with J gene TRBJ2-7; D gene unclear. Germline lookup yields CDR1 MNHEY and CDR2 SVGAGI. The CDR3 is 14 amino acids. The ends were cut back, 5 bases at V and 6 bases at J, with 17 bases in the middle. The CDR3, as DNA: TGTGCCAGCAGTACTGCGCCCGGGTTTTCCGAGCAGTACTTC. Encoded protein: CASSTAPGFSEQYF.

The chain is built from TRBV29-1 and TRBJ1-2; weak D call: TRBD1 (5 bases). The germline gives CDR1 SQVTM, CDR2 ANQGSEA. Trimming left V 8 bases short and J 4 bases short, with 17 bases between. CDR3 length: 13 residues. The CDR3 DNA is TGCAGCTCCGGGGAGGGGCCCATCTATGGCTACACCTTC. The encoded protein is CSSGEGPIYGYTF. Together with reference TRBV29-1 and TRBJ1-2, the CDR3 gives the full variable domain: SAVISQKPSRDICQRGTSLTIQCQVDSQVTMMFWYRQQPGQSLTLIATANQGSEATYESGFVIDKFPISRPNLTFSTLTVSNMSPEDSSIYLCSSGEGPIYGYTFGSGTRLTVV.

The chain recombines TRBV5-1 with TRBJ2-5, with a tentative D call TRBD2 (6 bases). The end of the DNA is better explained by TRBJ2-7, so the J call may be wrong. CDR3 length equals 14 residues. Looked up from germline, CDR1 is SGHRS and CDR2 is YFSETQ. CDR3 residues: CASSLRAGTYEQYF. Written as DNA, the CDR3 is TGCGCCAGCAGCCTGAGGGCGGGAACCTACGAGCAGTACTTC.

V and J are TRBV15 and TRBJ1-2; D is perhaps TRBD1 (6 bases). This CDR3 has 14 amino acids. Germline loops: CDR1 LNHNV, CDR2 YYDKDF (reference sequence). With 4 bases removed from V and 8 bases from J, the gap between germline ends came to 17 bases. CDR3 nucleotide sequence: TGTGCCACCAGCAAAAGACAGGAGGCGAGGGGCTACACCTTC. It is translated as CATSKRQEARGYTF.

The J gene is TRBJ2-1, the V gene TRBV20-1; TRBD2 agrees at 13 bases. J was trimmed by 8 bases and V by 1 base; bases with no gene match: 14. Per germline, CDR1 DFQATT and CDR2 SNEGSKA (reference sequence). The CDR3 length is 18 residues. Here the CDR3 reads CSARGTSGSVFGNDEQFF. The CDR3 coding sequence is TGCAGTGCTAGAGGGACTAGCGGGAGTGTTTTTGGGAACGATGAGCAGTTCTTC.

V is TRBV12-3 or TRBV12-4 and J is TRBJ2-1; D remains unclear. V gave up 0 bases and J gave up 0 bases, with 9 bases separating them. This CDR3 is 16 amino acids long. In DNA form, the CDR3 reads TGTGCCAGCAGTTTAGCAAAGGGTCTCTCCTACAATGAGCAGTTCTTC. This encodes CASSLAKGLSYNEQFF.

The chain links TRBV10-3 to TRBJ1-4, with D possibly being TRBD1 (6 bases). With 10 bases removed from V and 1 base from J, the gap between germline ends came to 16 bases. The V gene's germline CDR1 is ENHRY and CDR2 SYGVKD. The CDR3 covers 15 residues. The CDR3 reads CATSRDIKTNEKLFF. DNA of the CDR3: TGTGCCACCTCCCGGGACATTAAAACTAATGAAAAACTGTTTTTT.

This clonotype was seen only once. The junction departs from germline at one end; a sequencing error may be responsible. V and J are TRBV7-8 and TRBJ2-1; D is possibly TRBD1 (6 bases). This CDR3 contains 16 residues. Germline lookup yields CDR1 SGHVS and CDR2 FQNEAQ. The CDR3 is CASSLGPRGAGNGQFF. In DNA, the CDR3 is TGTGCCAGCAGCTTAGGACCCAGGGGCGCAGGCAATGGGCAGTTCTTC.

This clonotype was picked up a small number of times. V and J are TRBV7-9 and TRBJ1-4; possibly TRBD1 for D (6 bases). CDR3 length: 14 amino acids. CDR1 is SEHNR and CDR2 is FQNEAQ in the germline V gene (reference sequence). V was clipped by 4 bases and J by 7 bases, with 13 bases between them. CDR3 coding DNA: TGTGCCAGCAGCTCTCAGGGGCGTGGTGAAAAACTGTTTTTT. Its protein is CASSSQGRGEKLFF.

This clonotype was observed a handful of times. This chain joins TRBV7-2 and TRBJ2-7; perhaps TRBD2 as D (6 bases). The ends were cut back, 8 bases at V and 2 bases at J, with 13 bases in the middle. CDR3 size: 13 residues. Germline V gene lookup returns CDR1 SGHTA and CDR2 FQGNSA. Here the CDR3 DNA reads TGTGCCAGCCCCGGGACTCAAGCCTACGAGCAGTACTTC. It is translated as CASPGTQAYEQYF.

This clonotype was found many times. The rearrangement joins TRBV20-1 to TRBJ2-5, with TRBD2 matching over 9 bases. From germline, CDR1 is DFQATT and CDR2 SNEGSKA (reference sequence). The CDR3 loop spans 14 amino acids. V was clipped by 1 base and J by 5 bases; unmatched bases: 5. The CDR3 DNA is TGCAGTGCTAGAGTTGGACTAGCGAGGGAGACCCAGTACTTC. Residues: CSARVGLARETQYF.

The gene calls are TRBV7-2 and TRBJ2-1; TRBD2 matches 11 bases. Germline V CDR1 and CDR2: SGHTA, FQGNSA. With V trimmed by 0 bases and J by 0 bases, 1 base remained unmatched. This CDR3 is 17 amino acids long. CDR3 sequence: CASSLAGTSGSYNEQFF. The CDR3 region has the DNA TGTGCCAGCAGCTTAGCTGGGACTAGCGGCTCCTACAATGAGCAGTTCTTC.

For this clonotype: Its ends do not fully match the called genes, so a read error is possible. The V gene is TRBV29-1, the J gene TRBJ2-5; TRBD2 is a possible D gene (5 bases). Per germline, CDR1 SQVTM and CDR2 ANQGSEA. The CDR3 consists of 13 residues. This CDR3 reads CSAELGSVETQYF. Here the CDR3 DNA reads TGCAGCGCTGAACTAGGGTCGGTAGAGACCCAGTACTTC.

Remarks on this clonotype: One end of the junction is discordant with germline, which a read error may explain. This sequence joins TRBV5-1 and TRBJ2-3; TRBD2 matches 9 bases. The CDR3 runs 14 residues. Germline lookup yields CDR1 SGHRS and CDR2 YFSETQ. The CDR3 bases are TGCGCCAGCAGCTTCGCGGGGGGGCCAGATACGCGGTATTTT. It yields the protein CASSFAGGPDTRYF.

Only a few counts were recorded for this clonotype. This rearrangement joins TRBV7-2 to TRBJ2-7; 11 positions match TRBD2. There are 15 residues in the CDR3. Germline V gives CDR1 SGHTA, CDR2 FQGNSA. V was pared by 0 bases and J by 4 bases, with 2 bases of the junction left unmatched. This CDR3 is CASSLAGLAVYEQYF. The CDR3 bases are TGTGCCAGCAGCTTAGCGGGACTAGCGGTTTACGAGCAGTACTTC.

Note on this clonotype: A much larger clone lies a single base off, so this may be a read error. The genes are TRBV10-3 and TRBJ2-7; D possibly corresponds to TRBD2 (8 bases). V was trimmed by 5 bases and J by 6 bases, leaving 20 bases between them. The germline CDR1 and CDR2 sequences are ENHRY and SYGVKD. This CDR3 region has 15 residues. This chain's CDR3 is CAISPAGRGQGEQYF. As DNA, the CDR3 is TGTGCCATCAGTCCCGCCGGGAGGGGGCAAGGCGAGCAGTACTTC.

V and J are TRBV4-1 and TRBJ1-6; 8 bases line up with TRBD1. This CDR3 has 15 amino acids. V dropped 4 bases and J dropped 10; count of bases not matched to a gene: 9. Germline CDR1 reads MGHRA; CDR2 reads YSYEKL. CDR3 DNA: TGCGCCAGCAGCCTAGGACAGGGTTCGGGATCACCCCTCCACTTT. As protein: CASSLGQGSGSPLHF.

This clonotype has a handful of counts. The chain is built from TRBV28 and TRBJ1-1; D is undetermined. The CDR3 consists of 13 residues. Trimming shortened V by 5 bases and J by 6 bases, and 13 bases separated the two germline ends. Per germline, CDR1 MDHEN and CDR2 SYDVKM. CDR3 sequence: CASSPWGKAEAFF. The DNA of the CDR3 is TGTGCCAGCAGTCCGTGGGGAAAGGCTGAAGCTTTCTTT.

To note about this clonotype: A read error is possible here, since a much larger clone lies one base away. The gene calls are TRBV12-3 or TRBV12-4 and TRBJ2-7; a possible D gene is TRBD1 (6 bases). This CDR3 contains 17 residues. CDR3 bases: TGTGCCAGCAGTTTACTAAAAATTCCAGGGGTTTCCTACAAGCAGTACTTC. It is translated as CASSLLKIPGVSYKQYF.

The chain uses TRBV20-1 and TRBJ2-7, with 10 bases fitting TRBD2. The CDR3 spans 14 residues. Germline trimming cut 6 bases from V and 5 bases from J; bases unmatched to any gene: 10. Per germline, CDR1 DFQATT and CDR2 SNEGSKA (reference sequence). In nucleotides, the CDR3 is TGCAGTGCCGAACATCCCGGGACTAGCGACGAGCAGTACTTC. Its translation: CSAEHPGTSDEQYF.

This clonotype occurred a few times. Written as DNA, the CDR3 is TGTGCCAGCAGCTTATCGGGAAACACTAATGAAAAACTGTTTTTT. This codes for CASSLSGNTNEKLFF. The chain carries TRBV7-2 and TRBJ1-4; D gene ambiguous. The CDR3 totals 15 residues. The V end was cut by 2 bases, the J end by 2 bases, with 9 bases between. The germline V gene encodes CDR1 SGHTA and CDR2 FQGNSA.

This clonotype was seen a few times. The chain's CDR3 is CSANSGQGSSPLHF. The CDR3 DNA sequence: TGCAGTGCCAATTCGGGACAGGGTTCTTCACCCCTCCACTTT. The chain combines TRBV20-1 with TRBJ1-6; 9 nucleotides align to TRBD1. This CDR3 spans 14 amino acids. Per the germline V gene, CDR1 is DFQATT and CDR2 is SNEGSKA (reference sequence). V trimming: 6 bases; J trimming: 9 bases; junction bases outside the gene matches: 9.